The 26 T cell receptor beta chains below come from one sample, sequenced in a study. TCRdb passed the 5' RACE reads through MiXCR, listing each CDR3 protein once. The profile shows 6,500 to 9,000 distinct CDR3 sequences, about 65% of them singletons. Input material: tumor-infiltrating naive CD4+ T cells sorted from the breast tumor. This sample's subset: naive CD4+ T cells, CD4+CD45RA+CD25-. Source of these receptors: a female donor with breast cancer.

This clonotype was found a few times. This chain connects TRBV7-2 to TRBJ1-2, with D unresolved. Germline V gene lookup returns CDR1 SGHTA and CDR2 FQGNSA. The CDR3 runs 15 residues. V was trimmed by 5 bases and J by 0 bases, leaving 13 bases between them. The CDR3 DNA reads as TGTGCCAGCAGCAAAGCCCACCAAGCTAACTATGGCTACACCTTC. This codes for CASSKAHQANYGYTF.

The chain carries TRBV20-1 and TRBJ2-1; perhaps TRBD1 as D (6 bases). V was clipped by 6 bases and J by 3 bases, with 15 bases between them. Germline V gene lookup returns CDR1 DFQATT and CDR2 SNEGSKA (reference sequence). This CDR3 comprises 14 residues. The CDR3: CSAHGRDNYNEQFF. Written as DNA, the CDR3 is TGCAGTGCCCACGGCCGGGACAACTACAATGAGCAGTTCTTC.

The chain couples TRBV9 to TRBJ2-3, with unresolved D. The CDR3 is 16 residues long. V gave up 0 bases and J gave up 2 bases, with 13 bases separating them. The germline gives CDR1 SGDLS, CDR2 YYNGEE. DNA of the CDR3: TGTGCCAGCAGCGTAGGCTCTAGTCTCTACACAGATACGCAGTATTTT. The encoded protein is CASSVGSSLYTDTQYF.

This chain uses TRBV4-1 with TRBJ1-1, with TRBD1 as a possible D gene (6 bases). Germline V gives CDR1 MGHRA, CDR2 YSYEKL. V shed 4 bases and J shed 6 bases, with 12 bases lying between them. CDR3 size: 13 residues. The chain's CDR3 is CASSLPQGPEAFF. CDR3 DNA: TGCGCCAGCAGCCTACCCCAGGGGCCTGAAGCTTTCTTT.

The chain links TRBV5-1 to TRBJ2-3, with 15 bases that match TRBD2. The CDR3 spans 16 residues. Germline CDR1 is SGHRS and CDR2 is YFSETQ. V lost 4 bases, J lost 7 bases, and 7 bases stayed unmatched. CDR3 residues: CASSIGLAGGHNTQYF. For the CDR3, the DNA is TGCGCCAGCAGCATAGGACTAGCGGGGGGGCATAATACGCAGTATTTT.

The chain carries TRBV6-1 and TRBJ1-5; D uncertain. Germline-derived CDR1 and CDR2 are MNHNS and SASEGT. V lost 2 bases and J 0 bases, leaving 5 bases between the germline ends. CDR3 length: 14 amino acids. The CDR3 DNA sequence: TGTGCCAGCAGTGAACCGGATAGCAATCAGCCCCAGCATTTT. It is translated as CASSEPDSNQPQHF.

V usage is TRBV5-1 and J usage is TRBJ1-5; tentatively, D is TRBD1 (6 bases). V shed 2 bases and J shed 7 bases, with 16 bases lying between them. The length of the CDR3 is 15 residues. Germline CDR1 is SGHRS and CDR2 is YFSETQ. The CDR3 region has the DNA TGCGCCAGCAGCTTAGAAGGGGGGCTCGACCAGCCCCAGCATTTT. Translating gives CASSLEGGLDQPQHF.

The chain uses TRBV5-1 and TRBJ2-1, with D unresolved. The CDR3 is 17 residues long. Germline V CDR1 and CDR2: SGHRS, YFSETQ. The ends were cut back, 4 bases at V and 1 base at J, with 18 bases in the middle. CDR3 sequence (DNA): TGCGCCAGCAGCCCGACCATGGTAGAGGCGTCCTACAATGAGCAGTTCTTC. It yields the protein CASSPTMVEASYNEQFF.

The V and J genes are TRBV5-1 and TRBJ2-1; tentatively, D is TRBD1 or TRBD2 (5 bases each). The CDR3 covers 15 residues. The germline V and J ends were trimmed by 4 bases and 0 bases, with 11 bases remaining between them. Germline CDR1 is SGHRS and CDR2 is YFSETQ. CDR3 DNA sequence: TGCGCCAGCAGCCCGGGACGAGACTCCTACAATGAGCAGTTCTTC. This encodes CASSPGRDSYNEQFF.

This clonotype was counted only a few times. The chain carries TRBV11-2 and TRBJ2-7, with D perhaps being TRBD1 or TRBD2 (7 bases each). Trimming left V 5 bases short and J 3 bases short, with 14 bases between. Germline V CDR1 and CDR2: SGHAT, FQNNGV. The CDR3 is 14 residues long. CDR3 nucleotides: TGTGCCAGCAGCGGCGGGGGACAGAACTACGAGCAGTACTTC. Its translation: CASSGGGQNYEQYF. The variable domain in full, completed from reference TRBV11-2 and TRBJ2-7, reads EAGVAQSPRYKIIEKRQSVAFWCNPISGHATLYWYQQILGQGPKLLIQFQNNGVVDDSQLPKDRFSAERLKGVDSTLKIQPAKLEDSAVYLCASSGGGQNYEQYFGPGTRLTVT.

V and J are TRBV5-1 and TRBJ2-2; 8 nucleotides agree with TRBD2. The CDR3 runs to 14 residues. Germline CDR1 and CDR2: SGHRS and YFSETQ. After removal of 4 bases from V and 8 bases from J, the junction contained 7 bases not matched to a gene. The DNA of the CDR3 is TGCGCCAGCAGCCCAACTAGCGGAGCAGGGGAGCTGTTTTTT. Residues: CASSPTSGAGELFF.

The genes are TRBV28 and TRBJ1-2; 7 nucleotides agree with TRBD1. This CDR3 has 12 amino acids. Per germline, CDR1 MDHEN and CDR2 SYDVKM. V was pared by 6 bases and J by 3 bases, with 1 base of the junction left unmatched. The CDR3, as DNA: TGTGCCAGCAGCGACAGGGACTATGGCTACACCTTC. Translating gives CASSDRDYGYTF.

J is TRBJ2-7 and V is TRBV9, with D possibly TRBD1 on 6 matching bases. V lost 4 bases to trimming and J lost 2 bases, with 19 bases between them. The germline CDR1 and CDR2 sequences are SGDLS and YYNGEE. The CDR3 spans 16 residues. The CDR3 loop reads CASSPRVGTPTYEQYF. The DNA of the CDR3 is TGTGCCAGCAGCCCTCGAGTTGGGACACCGACCTACGAGCAGTACTTC.

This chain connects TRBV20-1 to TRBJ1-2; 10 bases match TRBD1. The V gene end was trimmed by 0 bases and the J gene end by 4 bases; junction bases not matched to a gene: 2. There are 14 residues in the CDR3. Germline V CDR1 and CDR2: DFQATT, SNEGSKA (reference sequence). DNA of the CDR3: TGCAGTGCTAGAGACGGGACAGGGGCCTATGGCTACACCTTC. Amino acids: CSARDGTGAYGYTF.

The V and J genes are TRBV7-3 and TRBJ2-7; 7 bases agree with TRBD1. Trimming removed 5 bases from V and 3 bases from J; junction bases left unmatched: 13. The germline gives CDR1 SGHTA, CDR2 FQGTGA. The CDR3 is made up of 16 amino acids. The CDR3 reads CASSPNRDSPHYEQYF. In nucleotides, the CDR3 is TGTGCCAGCAGCCCAAACCGGGACAGCCCTCACTACGAGCAGTACTTC.

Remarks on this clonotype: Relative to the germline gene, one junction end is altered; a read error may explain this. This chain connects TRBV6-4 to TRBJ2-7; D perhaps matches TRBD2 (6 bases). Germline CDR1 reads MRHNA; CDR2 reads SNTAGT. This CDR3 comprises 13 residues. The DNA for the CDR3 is TGTGCCATCAGTGGCGGGACCTCCTACGAGCAGTACTTC. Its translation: CAISGGTSYEQYF.

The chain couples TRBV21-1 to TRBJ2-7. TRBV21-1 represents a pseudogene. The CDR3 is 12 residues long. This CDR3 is CASSKTSYEQYF. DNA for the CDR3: TGTGCCAGCAGCAAAACCTCCTACGAGCAGTACTTC.

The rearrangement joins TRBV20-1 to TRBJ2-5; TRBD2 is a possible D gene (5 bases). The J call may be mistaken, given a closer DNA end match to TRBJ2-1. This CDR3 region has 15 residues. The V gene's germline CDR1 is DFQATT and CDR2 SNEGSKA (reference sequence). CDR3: CSARGRGSGYNEQFF. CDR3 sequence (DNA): TGCAGTGCTAGAGGTCGAGGGAGTGGCTATAATGAGCAGTTCTTC.

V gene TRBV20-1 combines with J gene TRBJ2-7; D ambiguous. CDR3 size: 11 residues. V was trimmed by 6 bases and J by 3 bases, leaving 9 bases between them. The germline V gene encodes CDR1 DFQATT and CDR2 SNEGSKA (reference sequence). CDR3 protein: CSARVLYEQYF. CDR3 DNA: TGCAGTGCCCGCGTTCTCTACGAGCAGTACTTC.

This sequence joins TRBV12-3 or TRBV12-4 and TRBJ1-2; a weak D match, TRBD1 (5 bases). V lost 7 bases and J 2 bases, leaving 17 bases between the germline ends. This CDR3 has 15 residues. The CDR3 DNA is TGTGCCAGCACCCACGGGCAGGGCGCAAACTATGGCTACACCTTC. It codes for CASTHGQGANYGYTF.

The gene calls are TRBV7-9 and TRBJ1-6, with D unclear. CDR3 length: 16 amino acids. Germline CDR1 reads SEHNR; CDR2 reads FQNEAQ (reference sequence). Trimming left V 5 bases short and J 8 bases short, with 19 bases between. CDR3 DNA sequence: TGTGCCAGCAGCCTCCTCTCACCAGCCGCGGATTCACCCCTCCACTTT. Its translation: CASSLLSPAADSPLHF.

The chain's CDR3 is CSARDPGRFPGELFF. The CDR3 DNA sequence: TGCAGTGCTAGAGATCCAGGGCGATTCCCCGGGGAGCTGTTTTTT. This sequence joins TRBV20-1 and TRBJ2-2; D might be TRBD1 (5 bases). Trimming removed 0 bases from V and 6 bases from J, with 14 bases in between. The CDR3 contains 15 residues. CDR1 DFQATT and CDR2 SNEGSKA come from the germline V gene (reference sequence).

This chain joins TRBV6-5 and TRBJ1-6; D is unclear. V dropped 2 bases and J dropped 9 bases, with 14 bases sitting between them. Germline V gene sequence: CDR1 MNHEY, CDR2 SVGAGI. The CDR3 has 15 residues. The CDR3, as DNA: TGTGCCAGCAGTTACCAGCCGGAAGGGTCTTCACCCCTCCACTTT. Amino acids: CASSYQPEGSSPLHF.

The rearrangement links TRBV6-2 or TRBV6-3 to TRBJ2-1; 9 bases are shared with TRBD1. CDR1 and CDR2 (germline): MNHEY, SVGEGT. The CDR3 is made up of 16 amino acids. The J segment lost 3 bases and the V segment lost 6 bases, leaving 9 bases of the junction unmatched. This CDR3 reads CASRTTGTGFYNEQFF. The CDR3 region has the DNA TGTGCCAGCAGGACGACCGGGACAGGGTTCTACAATGAGCAGTTCTTC.

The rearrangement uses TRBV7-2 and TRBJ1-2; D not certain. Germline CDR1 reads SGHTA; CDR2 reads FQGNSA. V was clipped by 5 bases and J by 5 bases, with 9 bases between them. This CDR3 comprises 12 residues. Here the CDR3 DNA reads TGTGCCAGCAGCCCCATACCTTATGGCTACACCTTC. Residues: CASSPIPYGYTF.

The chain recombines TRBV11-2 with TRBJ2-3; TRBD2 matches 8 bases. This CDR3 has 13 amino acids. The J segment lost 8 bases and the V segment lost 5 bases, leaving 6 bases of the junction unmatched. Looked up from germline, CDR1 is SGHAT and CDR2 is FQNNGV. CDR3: CASSPSGTSTQYF. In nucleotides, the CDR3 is TGTGCCAGCAGCCCCTCCGGGACTAGTACGCAGTATTTT.